The 5 T cell receptor beta chains presented below share a single source sample, sequenced in a study of blood T cells in healthy people across ages. Together with a sample-barcoded 5' primer, a J-beta primer mix was included in a second PCR lasting about 6 to 11 cycles. TCRdb reanalysed the 5' RACE reads using MiXCR and keeps one entry per CDR3 protein. The sample shows around 800,000 distinct CDR3 sequences, under 30% of them seen only once. This sample also appeared in a second study, on T cells of mothers and their children.

The sequenced sample consisted of blood. Receptors originate from a boy between 10 and 17 years old in good health.

The sample holds a few counts of this clonotype. The chain carries TRBV29-1 and TRBJ1-2; the D gene is possibly TRBD1 (5 bases). Germline-derived CDR1 and CDR2 are SQVTM and ANQGSEA. This CDR3 is 12 amino acids long. V lost 5 bases, J lost 11 bases, and 18 bases lay in between. DNA of the CDR3: TGCAGCGTTAACCGAGACCCAAAGGGGTACACCTTC. Residues: CSVNRDPKGYTF.

There are a few counts of this clonotype. V and J are TRBV27 and TRBJ2-5; 8 nucleotides agree with TRBD2. Germline assignment: CDR1 MNHEY and CDR2 SMNVEV (reference sequence). This CDR3 has 15 amino acids. Germline trimming cut 5 bases from V and 2 bases from J; bases unmatched to any gene: 7. CDR3 sequence (DNA): TGTGCCAGCAGTACTCCGGGACTAGGGCAAGAGACCCAGTACTTC. Protein: CASSTPGLGQETQYF.

This clonotype occurred a few times. The chain links TRBV12-3 or TRBV12-4 to TRBJ2-7; TRBD2 agrees at 8 bases. The CDR3 runs to 13 residues. J gave up 6 bases and V 8 bases, and 9 bases lay outside the gene matches. The CDR3 DNA reads TGTGCCAGCCTCTACGGGGGGGTCGGCGAGCAGTACTTC. It specifies CASLYGGVGEQYF.

This clonotype was found once. The chain uses TRBV6-1 and TRBJ2-3; D tentatively reads TRBD1 or TRBD2 (6 bases each). The V end lost 7 bases, the J end lost 2 bases, and 22 bases lay between the germline ends. Germline CDR1 and CDR2: MNHNS and SASEGT. The CDR3 sequence is 17 residues long. CDR3 sequence reads: CASTARSRGGSTDTQYF. The CDR3 DNA reads TGTGCCAGCACCGCCCGATCCAGAGGGGGGTCCACAGATACGCAGTATTTT.

This rearrangement joins TRBV11-2 to TRBJ1-1; a weak D match, TRBD1 (5 bases). The CDR3 extends over 15 amino acids. V lost 4 bases to trimming and J lost 3 bases, with 15 bases between them. Germline V gene data show CDR1 as SGHAT and CDR2 as FQNNGV. CDR3 sequence reads: CASSSAGTEHTEAFF. The CDR3 DNA reads TGTGCCAGCAGCTCCGCCGGGACGGAGCACACTGAAGCTTTCTTT.